This TCR beta chain was recovered during a study of blood T cells in healthy people across ages. Study-level results: It was held that diversity estimates obtained from one million T cells represented underestimates. A strong correlation between TCR beta diversity and naive T cell percentage was seen.

V was shortened by 7 bases and J by 0 bases, with 15 bases between the two germline ends. In germline, CDR1 is SGHVS, CDR2 FQNEAQ. The CDR3 extends over 15 amino acids. Combining a sample-barcoded 5' primer with a J-beta primer mix, a second PCR ran for 7 to 11 cycles. TCRdb recomputed calls from the 5' RACE reads with MiXCR, one row per CDR3 protein. The table lists over 1,500,000 distinct CDR3 sequences, approximately 50% of them singletons. Caucasian, healthy and from Russia, the donors were aged between about 6 and 90. As for this clonotype: Its antigen is still unknown.

This rearrangement joins TRBV7-8 to TRBJ2-5; D is uncertain. Sequencing was done on a sample of blood. The sequence derives from a woman aged 35 to 49 in good health. CDR3 nucleotide sequence: TGTGCCAGCACCCAAGAATTGGGGTACCAAGAGACCCAGTACTTC. Translated, it gives CASTQELGYQETQYF.